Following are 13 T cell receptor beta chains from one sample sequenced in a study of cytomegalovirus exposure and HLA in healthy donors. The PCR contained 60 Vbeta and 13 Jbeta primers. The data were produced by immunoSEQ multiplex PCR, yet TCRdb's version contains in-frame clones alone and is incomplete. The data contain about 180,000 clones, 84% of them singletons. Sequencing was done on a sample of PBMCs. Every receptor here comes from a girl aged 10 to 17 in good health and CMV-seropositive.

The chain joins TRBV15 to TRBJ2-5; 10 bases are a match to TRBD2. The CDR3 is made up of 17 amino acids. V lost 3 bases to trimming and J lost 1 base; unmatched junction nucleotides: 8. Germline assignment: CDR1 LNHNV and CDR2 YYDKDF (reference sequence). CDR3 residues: CATSRFSLAGTQETQYF. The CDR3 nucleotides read TGTGCCACCAGCAGGTTTTCACTAGCGGGGACCCAAGAGACCCAGTACTTC. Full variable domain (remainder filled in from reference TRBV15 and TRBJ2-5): DAMVIQNPRYQVTQFGKPVTLSCSQTLNHNVMYWYQQKSSQAPKLLFHYYDKDFNNEADTPDNFQSRRPNTSFCFLDIRSPGLGDTAMYLCATSRFSLAGTQETQYFGPGTRLLVL.

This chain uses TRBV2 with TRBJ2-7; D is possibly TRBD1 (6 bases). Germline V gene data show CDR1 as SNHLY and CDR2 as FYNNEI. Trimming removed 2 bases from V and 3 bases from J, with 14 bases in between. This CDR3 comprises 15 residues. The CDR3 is CASSEYRTDSYEQYF. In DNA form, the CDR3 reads TGTGCCAGCAGTGAATATAGGACAGACAGCTACGAGCAGTACTTC.

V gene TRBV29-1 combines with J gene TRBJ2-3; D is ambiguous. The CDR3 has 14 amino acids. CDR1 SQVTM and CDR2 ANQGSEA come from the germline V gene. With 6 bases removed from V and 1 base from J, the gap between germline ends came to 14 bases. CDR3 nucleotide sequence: TGCAGCGTCGCCCCTTTTCCAGGCACAGATACGCAGTATTTT. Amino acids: CSVAPFPGTDTQYF.

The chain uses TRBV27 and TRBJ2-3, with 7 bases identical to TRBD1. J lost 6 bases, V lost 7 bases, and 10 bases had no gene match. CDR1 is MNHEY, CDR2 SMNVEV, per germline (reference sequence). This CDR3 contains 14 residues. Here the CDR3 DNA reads TGTGCCAGCACCCCAGGGGGTGCGTCCGATACGCAGTATTTT. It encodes CASTPGGASDTQYF.

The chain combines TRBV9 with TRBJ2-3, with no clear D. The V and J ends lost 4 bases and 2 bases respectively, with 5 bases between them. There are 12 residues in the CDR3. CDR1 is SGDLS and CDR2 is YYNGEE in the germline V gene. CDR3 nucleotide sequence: TGTGCCAGCAGCATCAACACAGATACGCAGTATTTT. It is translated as CASSINTDTQYF.

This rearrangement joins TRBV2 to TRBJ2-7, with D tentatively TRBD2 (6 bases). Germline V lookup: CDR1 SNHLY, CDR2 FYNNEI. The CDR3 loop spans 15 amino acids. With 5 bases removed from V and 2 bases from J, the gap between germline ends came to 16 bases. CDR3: CASSPTGGPTYEQYF. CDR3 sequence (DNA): TGTGCCAGCAGTCCCACCGGGGGACCAACCTACGAGCAGTACTTC.

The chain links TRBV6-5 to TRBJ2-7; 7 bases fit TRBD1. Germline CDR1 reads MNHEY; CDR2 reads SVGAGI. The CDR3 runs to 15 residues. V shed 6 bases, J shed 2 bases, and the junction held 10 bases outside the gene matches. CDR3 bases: TGTGCCAGCAGCCTCCAACAGGGGAACCCCTACGAGCAGTACTTC. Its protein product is CASSLQQGNPYEQYF.

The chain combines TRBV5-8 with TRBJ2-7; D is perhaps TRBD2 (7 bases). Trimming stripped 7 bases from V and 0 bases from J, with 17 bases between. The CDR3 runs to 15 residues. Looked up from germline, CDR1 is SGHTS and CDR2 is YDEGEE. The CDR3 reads CASPYWRGHSYEQYF. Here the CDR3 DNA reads TGTGCCAGCCCCTATTGGCGGGGGCACTCCTACGAGCAGTACTTC.

DNA of the CDR3: TGTGCCAGCAGCGTAGCTCAGGGTTACGGAAACACCATATATTTT. Translated, it gives CASSVAQGYGNTIYF. The V and J genes are TRBV9 and TRBJ1-3, with D possibly matching TRBD1 (5 bases). The CDR3 totals 15 residues. Trimming cost V 0 bases and J 4 bases, with 11 bases left between them. Germline assignment: CDR1 SGDLS and CDR2 YYNGEE.

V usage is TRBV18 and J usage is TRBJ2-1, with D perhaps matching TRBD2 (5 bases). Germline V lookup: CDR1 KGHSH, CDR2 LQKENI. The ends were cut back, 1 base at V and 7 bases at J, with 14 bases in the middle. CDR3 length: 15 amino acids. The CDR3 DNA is TGTGCCAGCTCACCACGCGGGTTTCTGCGGAATGAGCAGTTCTTC. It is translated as CASSPRGFLRNEQFF.

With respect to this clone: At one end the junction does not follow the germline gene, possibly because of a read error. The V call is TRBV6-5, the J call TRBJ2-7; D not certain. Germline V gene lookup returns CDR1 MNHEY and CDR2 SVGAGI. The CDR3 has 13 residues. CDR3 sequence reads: CATTPQISHEQYF. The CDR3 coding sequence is TGTGCCACCACCCCGCAGATCTCCCACGAGCAGTACTTC.

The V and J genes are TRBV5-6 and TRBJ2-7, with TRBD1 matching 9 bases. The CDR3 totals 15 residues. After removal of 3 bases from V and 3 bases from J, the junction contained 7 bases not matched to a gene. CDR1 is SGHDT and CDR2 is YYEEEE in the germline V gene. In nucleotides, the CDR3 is TGTGCCAGCAGCTGGGGGACAGGGAGAAGCTACGAGCAGTACTTC. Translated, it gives CASSWGTGRSYEQYF. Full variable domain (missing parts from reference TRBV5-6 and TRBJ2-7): DAGVTQSPTHLIKTRGQQVTLRCSPKSGHDTVSWYQQALGQGPQFIFQYYEEEERQRGNFPDRFSGHQFPNYSSELNVNALLLGDSALYLCASSWGTGRSYEQYFGPGTRLTVT.

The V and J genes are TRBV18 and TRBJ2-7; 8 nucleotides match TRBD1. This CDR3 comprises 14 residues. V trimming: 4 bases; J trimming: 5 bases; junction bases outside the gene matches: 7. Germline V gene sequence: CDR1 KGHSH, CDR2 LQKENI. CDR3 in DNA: TGTGCCAGCTCACTCGACAGGGGCCCGAACGAGCAGTACTTC. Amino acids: CASSLDRGPNEQYF.